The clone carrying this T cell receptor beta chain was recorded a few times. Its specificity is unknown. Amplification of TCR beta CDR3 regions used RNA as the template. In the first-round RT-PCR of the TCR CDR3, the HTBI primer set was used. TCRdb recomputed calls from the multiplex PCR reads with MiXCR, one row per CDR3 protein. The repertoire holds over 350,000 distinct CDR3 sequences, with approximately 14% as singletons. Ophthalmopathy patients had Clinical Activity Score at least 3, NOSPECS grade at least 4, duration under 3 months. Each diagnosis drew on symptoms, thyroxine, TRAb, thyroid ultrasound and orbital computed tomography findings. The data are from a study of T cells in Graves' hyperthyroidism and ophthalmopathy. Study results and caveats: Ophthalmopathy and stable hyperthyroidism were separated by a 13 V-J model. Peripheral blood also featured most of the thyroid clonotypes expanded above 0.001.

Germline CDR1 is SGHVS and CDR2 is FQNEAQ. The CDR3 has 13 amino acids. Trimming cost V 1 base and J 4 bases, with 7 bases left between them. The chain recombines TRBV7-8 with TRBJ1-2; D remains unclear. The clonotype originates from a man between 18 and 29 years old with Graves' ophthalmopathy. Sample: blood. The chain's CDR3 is CASSLEGLYGYTF. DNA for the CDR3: TGTGCCAGCAGCTTAGAAGGCCTCTATGGCTACACCTTC.